Presented here are 29 T cell receptor beta chains from one specimen sequenced in a study of spatial heterogeneity in lung cancer. Described time point: sample taken at primary tumor resection. Each CDR3 protein gets one entry after TCRdb re-called the 5' RACE reads with MiXCR. This sample has 6,500 to 8,500 distinct CDR3 sequences, with less than 3.5% found just once. Study outcomes and limitations: In tumors, expanded intratumoral alpha and beta TCR counts tracked mutation counts.

No antigen has been identified for these receptors. Sequenced material: lung tumor tissue, taken at surgery. These receptors all stem from a male donor with early-stage non-small cell lung cancer.

This clonotype was counted at least ten times. The V gene is TRBV6-5, the J gene TRBJ2-6, with D perhaps TRBD1 (6 bases). Trimming pared 6 bases from V and 2 bases from J, leaving 11 bases between. Germline CDR1 reads MNHEY; CDR2 reads SVGAGI. The CDR3 is made up of 15 amino acids. The CDR3 loop reads CASSPQGPGANVLTF. DNA for the CDR3: TGTGCCAGCAGCCCACAGGGACCTGGGGCCAACGTCCTGACTTTC.

This clonotype was observed once. The rearrangement links TRBV4-1 to TRBJ2-6; D is unclear. The CDR3 has 16 amino acids. V lost 0 bases, J lost 3 bases, and 9 bases lay in between. The germline V gene has CDR1 MGHRA and CDR2 YSYEKL. Written as DNA, the CDR3 is TGCGCCAGCAGCCAAGATGCGGCAAATGGGGCCAACGTCCTGACTTTC. Translation gives CASSQDAANGANVLTF.

This clonotype was picked up many times. The chain is built from TRBV7-2 and TRBJ1-1, with D possibly TRBD1 on 6 matching bases. Trimming cost V 5 bases and J 1 base, with 14 bases left between them. The CDR3 length is 15 residues. CDR1 and CDR2 from the germline V gene are SGHTA and FQGNSA. The CDR3 DNA sequence: TGTGCCAGCAGCCCTACGGTGGGGGCGAACACTGAAGCTTTCTTT. This gives the protein CASSPTVGANTEAFF. Variable domain in full (rest from reference TRBV7-2 and TRBJ1-1): GAGVSQSPSNKVTEKGKDVELRCDPISGHTALYWYRQSLGQGLEFLIYFQGNSAPDKSGLPSDRFSAERTGGSVSTLTIQRTQQEDSAVYLCASSPTVGANTEAFFGQGTRLTVV.

This clonotype ranks as medium-sized. V and J are TRBV3-1 and TRBJ1-1; 11 nucleotides align to TRBD1. CDR3 length: 14 amino acids. From germline, CDR1 is LGHDT and CDR2 YNNKEL (reference sequence). The ends lost 4 bases at V and 4 bases at J; junction bases unmatched: 2. CDR3 coding DNA: TGTGCCAGCAGCCGGGACAGGGGGTTCACTGAAGCTTTCTTT. Protein: CASSRDRGFTEAFF.

Ten or more counts support this clonotype. This chain links TRBV6-1 with TRBJ2-7, with a possible D match to TRBD2 (6 bases). The CDR3 spans 13 residues. The germline V gene has CDR1 MNHNS and CDR2 SASEGT. V lost 3 bases and J 1 base, leaving 7 bases between the germline ends. CDR3 nucleotides: TGTGCCAGCAGTGAGGGAGGTTCCTACGAGCAGTACTTC. Encoded protein: CASSEGGSYEQYF.

This clonotype appeared many times. The chain recombines TRBV18 with TRBJ1-1, with D uncertain. Germline values: CDR1 KGHSH, CDR2 LQKENI. V lost 3 bases and J lost 5, with 13 bases in between. The CDR3 spans 14 residues. CDR3 loop: CASSPEGGGTEAFF. CDR3 in DNA: TGTGCCAGCTCACCCGAGGGAGGAGGAACTGAAGCTTTCTTT.

This clonotype is termed medium-sized. This chain joins TRBV10-1 and TRBJ2-1; D possibly matches TRBD1 or TRBD2 (5 bases each). CDR1 WNHNN and CDR2 SYGVQD come from the germline V gene (reference sequence). The CDR3 contains 17 residues. V was shortened by 1 base and J by 8 bases, with 21 bases between the two germline ends. The DNA of the CDR3 is TGCGCCAGCAGTGAGTTGAGAAGAGGGGCGAGACGCGATGAGCAGTTCTTC. Translation: CASSELRRGARRDEQFF.

The rearrangement joins TRBV30 to TRBJ1-1; D is perhaps TRBD1 (5 bases). CDR3 length: 9 amino acids. Germline V gene lookup returns CDR1 GTSNPN and CDR2 SVGIG (reference sequence). The CDR3 sequence: CAVGGTAFF. The CDR3 nucleotides read TGTGCGGTGGGGGGGACAGCTTTCTTT.

This clonotype appeared a single time. This sequence may be a read error, since a much larger clone differs from it by one base. V gene TRBV6-2 or TRBV6-3 combines with J gene TRBJ1-4, with D perhaps TRBD1 (6 bases). Germline CDR1 reads MNHEY; CDR2 reads SVGEGT. V gave up 5 bases and J gave up 10 bases, with 29 bases separating them. The CDR3 contains 18 residues. In DNA, the CDR3 is TGTGCCAGCAGTGAAGTCGGAAGAGGGGGGGCTGTGCGTGGAAAACTGTTTTTT. This gives the protein CASSEVGRGGAVRGKLFF.

As for this clonotype: A much more abundant neighbour one base away suggests this may be a read error. The chain joins TRBV7-9 to TRBJ1-1; 7 nucleotides agree with TRBD1. The V gene end was trimmed by 6 bases and the J gene end by 4 bases; junction bases not matched to a gene: 5. Germline V CDR1 and CDR2: SEHNR, FQNEAQ (reference sequence). This CDR3 has 13 residues. Written as DNA, the CDR3 is TGTGCCAGCAGACTACAGGGGTGCACTGAAGCTTTCTTT. This encodes CASRLQGCTEAFF. Filled out from reference TRBV7-9 and TRBJ1-1, the complete variable domain reads DTGVSQNPRHKITKRGQNVTFRCDPISEHNRLYWYRQTLGQGPEFLTYFQNEAQLEKSRLLSDRFSAERPKGSFSTLEIQRTEQGDSAMYLCASRLQGCTEAFFGQGTRLTVV.

This clonotype was observed at least ten times. This sequence joins TRBV30 and TRBJ2-1; the D gene is possibly TRBD2 (5 bases). The CDR3 totals 15 residues. Between the trimmed V and J ends, which lost 3 bases and 4 bases, there was a span of 16 bases. In germline, CDR1 is GTSNPN, CDR2 SVGIG (reference sequence). The chain's CDR3 is CAWSLRPGYYNEQFF. DNA for the CDR3: TGTGCCTGGAGCCTGAGGCCGGGGTATTACAATGAGCAGTTCTTC.

About this clonotype itself: Being one base from a much bigger clone, this may be a read error. The chain couples TRBV6-2 or TRBV6-3 to TRBJ2-3, with no clear D. CDR3 length equals 11 residues. CDR1 is MNHEY, CDR2 SVGEGT, per germline. The CDR3 region is CASSAPEPRHF. The CDR3, as DNA: TGTGCCAGCAGCGCCCCGGAACCAAGGCATTTT.

This clonotype occurred many times. The chain employs TRBV14 and TRBJ2-7; D gene ambiguous. The V gene lost 3 bases and the J gene lost 2 bases, with 8 bases spanning the gap. Germline CDR1 and CDR2: SGHDN and FVKESK. This CDR3 is built from 13 residues. The CDR3 spells CASSQGYPYEQYF. The DNA for the CDR3 is TGTGCCAGCAGCCAGGGATATCCCTACGAGCAGTACTTC.

There are many counts of this clonotype. One junction end disagrees with the germline gene, perhaps due to a read error. The chain is built from TRBV11-2 and TRBJ2-7; 9 bases agree with TRBD1. This CDR3 has 12 residues. CDR1 and CDR2 (germline): SGHAT, FQNNGV. Here the CDR3 reads CASSLVGTGWHF. For the CDR3, the DNA is TGTGCCAGCAGCTTAGTTGGGACAGGGTGGCACTTC.

This clonotype has ten or more counts. The rearrangement links TRBV5-1 to TRBJ1-4; D is unclear. Between the trimmed V and J ends, which lost 0 bases and 0 bases, there was a span of 6 bases. The CDR3 spans 15 residues. Germline loops: CDR1 SGHRS, CDR2 YFSETQ. The CDR3 DNA is TGCGCCAGCAGCTTGGGAGTTTCAACTAATGAAAAACTGTTTTTT. This encodes CASSLGVSTNEKLFF.

The sample holds many counts of this clonotype. This chain links TRBV5-1 with TRBJ1-1, with D unresolved. The germline V gene encodes CDR1 SGHRS and CDR2 YFSETQ. The CDR3 runs 14 residues. V was pared by 6 bases and J by 4 bases, with 16 bases between. The CDR3 region has the DNA TGCGCCAGCAACCAAAATCTGAAGGTCACTGAAGCTTTCTTT. This codes for CASNQNLKVTEAFF.

This clonotype is medium-sized in the sample. The chain carries TRBV20-1 and TRBJ2-3; 8 bases are shared with TRBD2. V gave up 3 bases and J gave up 5 bases; unmatched junction bases: 19. Germline lookup yields CDR1 DFQATT and CDR2 SNEGSKA (reference sequence). This CDR3 is 18 amino acids long. The CDR3 DNA is TGCAGTGCTAGGGCGTACCCTAGCGGGTTAACGAAGCGAGATACGCAGTATTTT. Its translation is CSARAYPSGLTKRDTQYF.

By share, this clonotype ranks as medium-sized. The chain has TRBV19 and TRBJ1-5; maybe TRBD1 (6 bases). The CDR3 has 13 residues. V was trimmed by 0 bases and J by 9 bases, leaving 9 bases between them. Germline CDR1 is LNHDA and CDR2 is SQIVND (reference sequence). The CDR3 is CASSIDAGAPQHF. In DNA, the CDR3 is TGTGCCAGTAGTATAGATGCAGGGGCGCCCCAGCATTTT.

This clonotype counts as medium-sized. The chain uses TRBV10-2 and TRBJ1-6, with D unresolved. The CDR3 runs 13 residues. V lost 6 bases to trimming and J lost 5 bases, with 8 bases between them. The V gene's germline CDR1 is WSHSY and CDR2 SAAADI. The CDR3 spells CASRGFDNSPLHF. Written as DNA, the CDR3 is TGCGCCAGCAGAGGTTTTGATAATTCACCCCTCCACTTT.

The sample holds many counts of this clonotype. V gene TRBV30 combines with J gene TRBJ1-2; D is unclear. Trimming removed 0 bases at V and 4 bases at J, with 15 bases between. This CDR3 spans 15 amino acids. Germline V gene sequence: CDR1 GTSNPN, CDR2 SVGIG (reference sequence). The CDR3 reads CAWSVRTHTPYGYTF. CDR3 DNA sequence: TGTGCCTGGAGTGTAAGAACTCACACACCCTATGGCTACACCTTC.

The sample holds many counts of this clonotype. This chain links TRBV11-1 with TRBJ2-1, with TRBD1 matching 9 bases. Germline CDR1 is SGHAT and CDR2 is FQDESV (reference sequence). The CDR3 loop spans 13 amino acids. Trimming at V came to 5 bases and at J to 8 bases, leaving 4 bases not matched to a gene. The CDR3 loop is CASSTGQGYEQFF. CDR3 bases: TGTGCCAGCAGCACGGGACAGGGATATGAGCAGTTCTTC.

This clonotype was counted ten times or more. The gene calls are TRBV20-1 and TRBJ1-6; D is ambiguous. The CDR3 runs 16 residues. V lost 0 bases and J 8 bases, leaving 17 bases between the germline ends. Germline V CDR1 and CDR2: DFQATT, SNEGSKA (reference sequence). The CDR3 sequence is CSARDVGRPAYSPLHF. CDR3 coding DNA: TGCAGTGCTAGAGATGTCGGACGGCCTGCATATTCACCCCTCCACTTT.

This clonotype is deemed medium-sized. The chain employs TRBV6-6 and TRBJ1-2; the match to TRBD1 covers 7 bases. Losses at the gene ends were 6 bases for V and 2 bases for J; bases not matched to a gene: 9. The CDR3 contains 15 residues. Germline V gene data show CDR1 as MNHNY and CDR2 as SVGAGI (reference sequence). The CDR3 DNA is TGTGCCAGCAGCTCTACACAGGGGAGAAACTATGGCTACACCTTC. Translating it yields CASSSTQGRNYGYTF.

At least ten counts were recorded for this clonotype. The rearrangement links TRBV20-1 to TRBJ1-1; 7 bases agree with TRBD1. This CDR3 comprises 14 residues. V trimming: 0 bases; J trimming: 4 bases; junction bases outside the gene matches: 5. Germline V gene data show CDR1 as DFQATT and CDR2 as SNEGSKA (reference sequence). The CDR3 sequence is CSAREGGRGTEAFF. The CDR3 DNA follows: TGCAGTGCTAGAGAAGGGGGCCGGGGCACTGAAGCTTTCTTT.

This clonotype was observed many times. The V call is TRBV5-4, the J call TRBJ2-7, with D possibly TRBD2 on 5 matching bases. Germline V lookup: CDR1 SGHNT, CDR2 YYREEE (reference sequence). Trimming cost V 3 bases and J 0 bases, with 13 bases left between them. The CDR3 consists of 15 residues. CDR3 sequence reads: CASSSPTGSSYEQYF. CDR3 nucleotides: TGTGCCAGCAGCTCCCCGACGGGATCCTCCTACGAGCAGTACTTC.

By proportion, this clonotype is medium-sized (0.01 to 0.1%). In DNA form, the CDR3 reads TGCGCCAGCAGCTTGGATGGGGTCGTGTGGACCTTC. Translation: CASSLDGVVWTF. J is TRBJ1-2 and V is TRBV5-1, with D unresolved. The CDR3 contains 12 residues. CDR1 is SGHRS, CDR2 YFSETQ, per germline. Trimming removed 0 bases from V and 14 bases from J, with 14 bases in between.

This clonotype was counted many times. The junction does not match germline at one end; this may be a read error. This chain links TRBV29-1 with TRBJ1-2, with 7 bases identical to TRBD1. CDR1 is SQVTM, CDR2 ANQGSEA, per germline. The CDR3 has 12 residues. CDR3 DNA: TGCAGCGTTGACAGGGGGGGCTATGGCGACACCTTC. Its translation is CSVDRGGYGDTF.

This clonotype was counted at least ten times. The CDR3 DNA reads TGTGCCAGCAGTTCGGGACTAGCACAAGAGACCCAGTACTTC. Protein product: CASSSGLAQETQYF. This chain links TRBV12-3 or TRBV12-4 with TRBJ2-5, with 9 bases fitting TRBD2. This CDR3 region has 14 residues. V gave up 4 bases and J gave up 2 bases; unmatched junction bases: 2.

This clonotype occurred many times. This chain uses TRBV7-9 with TRBJ1-2; no clear D. Trimming took off 1 base at V and 8 bases at J, with 8 bases between the two ends. In germline, CDR1 is SEHNR, CDR2 FQNEAQ (reference sequence). The CDR3 runs to 12 residues. The CDR3 coding sequence is TGTGCCAGCAGCTTAGATACTTCAGGCTACACCTTC. It codes for CASSLDTSGYTF.